The 32 T cell receptor beta chains listed next were all sequenced from one sample in a study of OX40 agonist ivuxolimab in advanced cancers. TCRdb keeps only in-frame clones here, not all; method: immunoSEQ multiplex PCR. The profile shows roughly 76,000 clones, 80% to 90% of them singletons. The input for sequencing was CD4+ or CD8+ T cells sorted from blood, taken in a trial of the OX40 agonist ivuxolimab. The receptors stem from an adult with an advanced solid tumor such as melanoma, head and neck, liver or kidney cancer.

J is TRBJ2-5 and V is TRBV11-2; D is perhaps TRBD1 or TRBD2 (6 bases each). Germline CDR1 reads SGHAT; CDR2 reads FQNNGV. The CDR3 contains 15 residues. V was shortened by 6 bases and J by 6 bases, with 20 bases between the two germline ends. The CDR3 reads CASRGGSRGEKTQYF. Here the CDR3 DNA reads TGTGCCAGCAGAGGGGGTAGTAGGGGGGAGAAGACCCAGTACTTC.

The J gene is TRBJ1-2, the V gene TRBV7-2, with TRBD1 as a possible D gene (6 bases). CDR1 is SGHTA and CDR2 is FQGNSA in the germline V gene. The CDR3 runs 11 residues. V lost 4 bases and J lost 8, with 8 bases in between. The CDR3 loop reads CASSSGGGYTF. The CDR3 DNA reads TGTGCCAGCAGCTCCGGGGGCGGCTACACCTTC.

The rearrangement uses TRBV28 and TRBJ1-1; a possible D gene is TRBD1 (5 bases). Germline V gene lookup returns CDR1 MDHEN and CDR2 SYDVKM. Trimming cost V 1 base and J 0 bases, with 9 bases left between them. The CDR3 runs 15 residues. CDR3 residues: CASSLSPGMNTEAFF. The CDR3 region has the DNA TGTGCCAGCAGTTTATCCCCAGGGATGAACACTGAAGCTTTCTTT.

The V and J genes are TRBV5-1 and TRBJ2-3; 10 nucleotides agree with TRBD2. V shed 1 base and J 3 bases; nucleotides not matched to a gene: 11. CDR3 length: 18 amino acids. CDR1 is SGHRS and CDR2 is YFSETQ in the germline V gene. This chain's CDR3 is CASSLQLAGIAGTDTQYF. DNA for the CDR3: TGCGCCAGCAGCTTGCAACTAGCGGGAATCGCAGGAACAGATACGCAGTATTTT.

The chain recombines TRBV30 with TRBJ1-4; 9 bases match TRBD1. CDR1 is GTSNPN, CDR2 SVGIG, per germline (reference sequence). The junction had 9 bases not matched to a gene; V was cut back by 2 bases and J by 8 bases. This CDR3 comprises 15 residues. The CDR3 reads CAWSNGGQGGEKLFF. CDR3 nucleotide sequence: TGTGCCTGGAGTAATGGGGGACAGGGTGGAGAAAAACTGTTTTTT.

CDR3 amino acids: CASAAEEDLYEQYF. CDR3 bases: TGTGCCAGCGCGGCAGAGGAGGATCTCTACGAGCAGTACTTC. The rearrangement uses TRBV6-1 and TRBJ2-7; D is possibly TRBD2 (5 bases). The CDR3 has 14 amino acids. The germline CDR1 and CDR2 sequences are MNHNS and SASEGT. V lost 8 bases and J 3 bases, leaving 17 bases between the germline ends.

CDR3 residues: CSVDTDTQYF. The CDR3 region has the DNA TGCAGCGTTGACACAGATACGCAGTATTTT. V is TRBV29-1 and J is TRBJ2-3; D ambiguous. The CDR3 length is 10 residues. V lost 3 bases, J lost 2 bases, and 0 bases lay in between. CDR1 and CDR2 from the germline V gene are SQVTM and ANQGSEA.

This sequence joins TRBV10-3 and TRBJ2-2, with D unclear. This CDR3 spans 16 amino acids. Germline-derived CDR1 and CDR2 are ENHRY and SYGVKD. Trimming cost V 2 bases and J 4 bases, with 14 bases left between them. This CDR3 reads CAISESPSGSTGELFF. CDR3 nucleotides: TGTGCCATCAGTGAGAGCCCGTCAGGTTCCACCGGGGAGCTGTTTTTT.

The V call is TRBV25-1, the J call TRBJ1-1, with 7 bases matching TRBD1. Germline CDR1 is MGHDK and CDR2 is SYGVNS. The V segment lost 5 bases and the J segment 1 base; nucleotides outside the gene matches: 7. The CDR3 runs 15 residues. The CDR3 region has the DNA TGTGCCAGCAGTAACCCGGGACAGCCGAACACTGAAGCTTTCTTT. Translation gives CASSNPGQPNTEAFF.

The chain couples TRBV7-2 to TRBJ1-1, with D unresolved. V lost 4 bases and J lost 4, with 19 bases in between. The CDR3 consists of 16 residues. The germline V gene encodes CDR1 SGHTA and CDR2 FQGNSA. The CDR3 loop reads CASSSPLTGMSTEAFF. CDR3 DNA sequence: TGTGCCAGCAGCTCGCCCTTGACTGGTATGAGCACTGAAGCTTTCTTT.

The genes are TRBV6-5 and TRBJ1-1; perhaps TRBD1 as D (5 bases). This CDR3 spans 13 amino acids. Germline V CDR1 and CDR2: MNHEY, SVGAGI. V shed 7 bases and J shed 0 bases, with 9 bases lying between them. The CDR3 sequence: CASKGSMNTEAFF. CDR3 nucleotides: TGTGCCAGCAAGGGGAGTATGAACACTGAAGCTTTCTTT.

The V and J genes are TRBV6-5 and TRBJ2-5; 13 bases fit TRBD2. The length of the CDR3 is 15 residues. After removal of 7 bases from V and 5 bases from J, the junction contained 7 bases not matched to a gene. The V gene's germline CDR1 is MNHEY and CDR2 SVGAGI. CDR3 coding DNA: TGTGCCAGCACTGGACTAGCGGGAGTTGAGGAGACCCAGTACTTC. Translating gives CASTGLAGVEETQYF.

The chain is built from TRBV5-4 and TRBJ2-5; 7 bases line up with TRBD1. Unmatched junction bases numbered 17, after V lost 4 bases and J lost 5 bases. Germline V CDR1 and CDR2: SGHNT, YYREEE (reference sequence). This CDR3 has 17 residues. The CDR3 reads CASSLTGADGGRETQYF. In nucleotides, the CDR3 is TGTGCCAGCAGCCTCACAGGGGCGGATGGTGGCAGGGAGACCCAGTACTTC.

This chain joins TRBV19 and TRBJ1-3, with D hard to call. The V and J ends lost 1 base and 2 bases respectively, with 3 bases between them. In germline, CDR1 is LNHDA, CDR2 SQIVND (reference sequence). There are 13 residues in the CDR3. Here the CDR3 DNA reads TGTGCCAGTAGTATAGGTGCTGGAAACACCATATATTTT. The encoded protein is CASSIGAGNTIYF.

The gene calls are TRBV2 and TRBJ2-7, with 11 bases that match TRBD1. In germline, CDR1 is SNHLY, CDR2 FYNNEI. V gave up 6 bases and J gave up 0 bases; unmatched junction bases: 7. The CDR3 runs 16 residues. CDR3 protein: CASRDRGLLLSYEQYF. In DNA, the CDR3 is TGTGCCAGCAGGGACAGGGGGCTCCTCCTCTCCTACGAGCAGTACTTC.

The chain has TRBV5-1 and TRBJ1-2; D unresolved. This CDR3 comprises 12 residues. V shed 1 base and J shed 6 bases, with 7 bases lying between them. Germline V gene sequence: CDR1 SGHRS, CDR2 YFSETQ. The CDR3 nucleotides are TGCGCCAGCAGCTTGAGTCTCAATGGCTACACCTTC. Its protein product is CASSLSLNGYTF.

The V and J genes are TRBV5-1 and TRBJ2-1; weak D call: TRBD2 (5 bases). The CDR3 loop spans 14 amino acids. The V and J ends lost 0 bases and 8 bases respectively, with 12 bases between them. The germline V gene has CDR1 SGHRS and CDR2 YFSETQ. For the CDR3, the DNA is TGCGCCAGCAGCTTGGCCCTAGCCCCTCATGAGCAGTTCTTC. As protein: CASSLALAPHEQFF.

The chain has TRBV4-1 and TRBJ2-2; TRBD1 is a possible D gene (6 bases). V gave up 3 bases and J gave up 0 bases, with 17 bases separating them. Germline lookup yields CDR1 MGHRA and CDR2 YSYEKL. The CDR3 totals 18 residues. Here the CDR3 DNA reads TGCGCCAGCAGCCAGCCCCCTCCGGGACAACCGAACACCGGGGAGCTGTTTTTT. This codes for CASSQPPPGQPNTGELFF.

The chain is built from TRBV7-3 and TRBJ1-6, with D perhaps TRBD1 (5 bases). V was cut by 5 bases and J by 5 bases, with 16 bases left in between. CDR3 length: 16 residues. Looked up from germline, CDR1 is SGHTA and CDR2 is FQGTGA. In DNA form, the CDR3 reads TGTGCCAGCAGCAACCCGGGGACGGTAAATAATTCACCCCTCCACTTT. The encoded protein is CASSNPGTVNNSPLHF.

This clone was seen only once. The rearrangement uses TRBV2 and TRBJ2-7; TRBD2 agrees at 9 bases. After removal of 8 bases from V and 1 base from J, the junction contained 6 bases not matched to a gene. This CDR3 spans 14 amino acids. CDR1 is SNHLY, CDR2 FYNNEI, per germline. CDR3 protein: CASLSGRSSYEQYF. The DNA for the CDR3 is TGTGCCAGCCTGAGCGGGAGGTCGTCCTACGAGCAGTACTTC.

The V gene is TRBV30, the J gene TRBJ2-3, with D maybe TRBD2 (12 bases). There are 18 residues in the CDR3. Trimming pared 5 bases from V and 5 bases from J, leaving 29 bases between. CDR1 and CDR2 from the germline V gene are GTSNPN and SVGIG (reference sequence). In DNA, the CDR3 is TGTGCCTGGTGGGACAGGGGGGGGACTAGCGGGTCAATAGATACGCAGTATTTT. Its protein product is CAWWDRGGTSGSIDTQYF.

The gene calls are TRBV19 and TRBJ2-3; 8 bases are shared with TRBD2. The V and J ends lost 4 bases and 3 bases, in that order; junction bases with no gene match: 6. The CDR3 runs 15 residues. Germline lookup yields CDR1 LNHDA and CDR2 SQIVND (reference sequence). CDR3 protein: CASSTTSGQTDTQYF. In nucleotides, the CDR3 is TGTGCCAGTAGTACAACTAGCGGTCAGACAGATACGCAGTATTTT.

Written as DNA, the CDR3 is TGCGCCAGCAGTGAGTTCGGACAGGGGGCAACAGATACGCAGTATTTT. Translated: CASSEFGQGATDTQYF. This chain joins TRBV10-1 and TRBJ2-3, with 11 positions matching TRBD1. CDR3 size: 16 residues. The ends lost 1 base at V and 3 bases at J; junction bases unmatched: 3. Germline values: CDR1 WNHNN, CDR2 SYGVQD (reference sequence).

This chain links TRBV11-1 with TRBJ1-2, with D uncertain. The V gene lost 2 bases and the J gene lost 8 bases, with 12 bases spanning the gap. The germline V gene encodes CDR1 SGHAT and CDR2 FQDESV (reference sequence). The CDR3 loop spans 13 amino acids. The chain's CDR3 is CASSLTPKRGYTF. DNA for the CDR3: TGTGCCAGCAGCTTAACCCCTAAGCGGGGCTACACCTTC.

The rearrangement joins TRBV6-5 to TRBJ2-6; no clear D gene. Germline CDR1 and CDR2: MNHEY and SVGAGI. CDR3 length: 15 residues. Trimming took 8 bases from V and 0 from J, leaving 11 bases between them. The CDR3 loop is CASALGISGANVLTF. The CDR3 DNA follows: TGTGCCAGCGCCCTGGGGATCTCTGGGGCCAACGTCCTGACTTTC.

This chain uses TRBV5-1 with TRBJ2-1, with D perhaps matching TRBD1 (8 bases). V lost 4 bases and J lost 7, with 18 bases in between. This CDR3 contains 15 residues. Germline V gene lookup returns CDR1 SGHRS and CDR2 YFSETQ. The CDR3 DNA follows: TGCGCCAGCAGCGCCGGTGGACAGGGAGGGAATGAGCAGTTCTTC. Residues: CASSAGGQGGNEQFF.

The chain couples TRBV7-9 to TRBJ2-5, with a possible D match to TRBD2 (5 bases). Germline lookup yields CDR1 SEHNR and CDR2 FQNEAQ (reference sequence). CDR3 size: 15 residues. V shed 2 bases and J shed 2 bases, with 12 bases lying between them. The CDR3 loop is CASSLLDWNQETQYF. The CDR3 nucleotides are TGTGCCAGCAGCTTATTGGACTGGAATCAAGAGACCCAGTACTTC.

This chain uses TRBV14 with TRBJ2-1, with D perhaps TRBD2 (5 bases). Germline assignment: CDR1 SGHDN and CDR2 FVKESK. With 4 bases removed from V and 2 bases from J, the gap between germline ends came to 9 bases. The CDR3 spans 14 residues. CDR3 loop: CASSLASTYNEQFF. The CDR3 nucleotides read TGTGCCAGCAGCCTTGCTAGCACCTACAATGAGCAGTTCTTC.

The CDR3 DNA reads TGCGCCAGCAGCTTGAGTTCTGAGGCGGGCAACACTGAAGCTTTCTTT. It translates to CASSLSSEAGNTEAFF. The chain is built from TRBV5-1 and TRBJ1-1, with unresolved D. This CDR3 contains 16 residues. Germline CDR1 is SGHRS and CDR2 is YFSETQ. V lost 1 base and J lost 2, with 15 bases in between.

This clone was seen a few times. The chain carries TRBV7-2 and TRBJ2-7; 14 nucleotides align to TRBD2. After removal of 8 bases from V and 4 bases from J, the junction contained 10 bases not matched to a gene. The CDR3 contains 16 residues. Germline V gene data show CDR1 as SGHTA and CDR2 as FQGNSA. The CDR3 DNA sequence: TGTGCCAGCTCCCAAACCGGGACTAGCGGGGGTTACGAGCAGTACTTC. Protein product: CASSQTGTSGGYEQYF.

Concerning this clone itself: Other DNA sequences in this specimen translate into the identical CDR3. This chain uses TRBV21-1 with TRBJ1-1; the table's D gene call, TRBD1, was not cross checked with the DNA. TRBV21-1 is recorded as a pseudogene. The CDR3 spans 11 residues. CDR3 nucleotides: TGTGCCAGCAGCCCGAACACCGAAGCTTTCTTT. This encodes CASSPNTEAFF.

The chain couples TRBV7-9 to TRBJ1-1; D gene ambiguous. This CDR3 region has 14 residues. V was cut by 5 bases and J by 5 bases, with 15 bases left in between. Per the germline V gene, CDR1 is SEHNR and CDR2 is FQNEAQ (reference sequence). The CDR3 coding sequence is TGTGCCAGCAGCCTCGATGTATTGGAAACTGAAGCTTTCTTT. It yields the protein CASSLDVLETEAFF.